The 6 T cell receptor beta chains in this list originate from one sample, sequenced in a study of blood T cell repertoires in COVID-19. The table came from immunoSEQ multiplex PCR; TCRdb's copy has only in-frame clones and leaves some out. Of roughly 97,000 clones in the sample, 75% to 90% were seen once. Sequencing was performed on peripheral blood. These receptors were obtained from a man aged 50-59 years with acute or convalescent COVID-19.

The gene calls are TRBV25-1 and TRBJ2-5; D possibly corresponds to TRBD2 (6 bases). The germline V and J ends were trimmed by 1 base and 3 bases, with 6 bases remaining between them. The CDR3 covers 13 residues. Germline CDR1 is MGHDK and CDR2 is SYGVNS. DNA of the CDR3: TGTGCCAGCAGTGAATGGGGGGAAGAGACCCAGTACTTC. It is translated as CASSEWGEETQYF.

This rearrangement joins TRBV27 to TRBJ2-7; D is possibly TRBD2 (7 bases). Germline CDR1 MNHEY, CDR2 SMNVEV (reference sequence). The CDR3 is made up of 13 amino acids. Trimming shortened V by 11 bases and J by 1 base, and 15 bases separated the two germline ends. The CDR3 reads CADLGGLSYEQYF. The CDR3 bases are TGTGCCGACCTCGGGGGGCTTTCCTACGAGCAGTACTTC.

V gene TRBV3-1 (or the pseudogene TRBV3-2) combines with J gene TRBJ2-6; maybe TRBD1 (6 bases). V lost 4 bases to trimming and J lost 1 base, with 8 bases between them. There are 15 residues in the CDR3. Germline-derived CDR1 and CDR2 are LGHDT and YNNKEL (reference sequence). As DNA, the CDR3 is TGTGCCAGCAGCCTCCAGGGGTCTGGGGCCAACGTCCTGACTTTC. It is translated as CASSLQGSGANVLTF.

The rearrangement links TRBV13 to TRBJ2-3; 9 nucleotides align to TRBD2. Germline V lookup: CDR1 PRHDT, CDR2 FYEKMQ (reference sequence). The CDR3 runs 17 residues. The V gene end was trimmed by 5 bases and the J gene end by 2 bases; junction bases not matched to a gene: 11. The DNA for the CDR3 is TGTGCCAGCAGCCCGGGCTTGGCGGGAGGGGTCACAGATACGCAGTATTTT. This encodes CASSPGLAGGVTDTQYF.

The genes are TRBV2 and TRBJ2-3; TRBD2 agrees at 7 bases. Per the germline V gene, CDR1 is SNHLY and CDR2 is FYNNEI. This CDR3 has 14 amino acids. J was trimmed by 8 bases and V by 4 bases; bases with no gene match: 9. CDR3 bases: TGTGCCAGCAGTGGACGGGAGGATCTCGGTACGCAGTATTTT. Amino acids: CASSGREDLGTQYF.

This chain joins TRBV7-2 and TRBJ2-1; TRBD1 is a possible D gene (6 bases). Germline lookup yields CDR1 SGHTA and CDR2 FQGNSA. Between the trimmed V and J ends, which lost 1 base and 9 bases, there was a span of 10 bases. The CDR3 contains 13 residues. In DNA, the CDR3 is TGTGCCAGCAGCTTAGACAGGGATTTTGAGCAGTTCTTC. Its translation: CASSLDRDFEQFF. The variable domain in full, completed from reference TRBV7-2 and TRBJ2-1, reads GAGVSQSPSNKVTEKGKDVELRCDPISGHTALYWYRQSLGQGLEFLIYFQGNSAPDKSGLPSDRFSAERTGGSVSTLTIQRTQQEDSAVYLCASSLDRDFEQFFGPGTRLTVL.